These 7 T cell receptor beta chains were sequenced from one sample in a study of blood T cell repertoires in COVID-19. Some clones are missing from TCRdb's copy, which holds only in-frame ones; the method was immunoSEQ multiplex PCR. The data show fewer than 150,000 clones, around 80% seen once. The source material was peripheral blood. The receptors here all came from a human donor in a cohort sampled during active COVID-19.

This sequence joins TRBV7-9 and TRBJ2-2; maybe TRBD2 (5 bases). CDR1 and CDR2 from the germline V gene are SEHNR and FQNEAQ (reference sequence). Between the trimmed V and J ends, which lost 2 bases and 3 bases, there was a span of 13 bases. The CDR3 totals 16 residues. Written as DNA, the CDR3 is TGTGCCAGCAGCTTAAAATTCGGGGAAGACACCGGGGAGCTGTTTTTT. As protein: CASSLKFGEDTGELFF.

The chain joins TRBV7-2 to TRBJ1-1, with TRBD1 as a possible D gene (5 bases). CDR3 length: 15 amino acids. V dropped 1 base and J dropped 6 bases, with 15 bases sitting between them. Looked up from germline, CDR1 is SGHTA and CDR2 is FQGNSA. The CDR3 region is CASSLVVRVSAEAFF. The CDR3 bases are TGTGCCAGCAGCTTAGTGGTCAGGGTAAGCGCTGAAGCTTTCTTT.

This sequence joins TRBV3-1 (or the pseudogene TRBV3-2) and TRBJ2-4, with 8 bases fitting TRBD2. CDR3 length equals 15 residues. CDR1 is LGHDT and CDR2 is YNNKEL in the germline V gene (reference sequence). The V gene end was trimmed by 8 bases and the J gene end by 0 bases; junction bases not matched to a gene: 6. The CDR3 coding sequence is TGTGCCAGCCGGGGTAGCGGGGTAGCCAAAAACATTCAGTACTTC. Its protein product is CASRGSGVAKNIQYF.

The gene calls are TRBV6-5 and TRBJ2-7; D ambiguous. The CDR3 is 14 amino acids. V shed 0 bases and J shed 0 bases, with 6 bases lying between them. Per germline, CDR1 MNHEY and CDR2 SVGAGI. CDR3 protein: CASSYSANSYEQYF. In nucleotides, the CDR3 is TGTGCCAGCAGTTACTCTGCGAACTCCTACGAGCAGTACTTC.

The chain couples TRBV2 to TRBJ1-4; 8 positions agree with TRBD1. With 10 bases clipped from V and 4 bases from J, the junction kept 5 bases outside the gene matches. CDR3 length: 13 amino acids. CDR1 is SNHLY, CDR2 FYNNEI, per germline. CDR3 sequence (DNA): TGTGCCAACATGGGACAGGATAATGAAAAACTGTTTTTT. The encoded protein is CANMGQDNEKLFF.

The gene calls are TRBV7-3 and TRBJ2-1; the match to TRBD2 covers 15 bases. Germline CDR1 and CDR2: SGHTA and FQGTGA. This CDR3 has 17 amino acids. V was clipped by 2 bases and J by 8 bases; unmatched bases: 7. CDR3 protein: CASSLAVGTSGGHEQFF. In DNA, the CDR3 is TGTGCCAGCAGCTTAGCGGTCGGGACTAGCGGGGGGCATGAGCAGTTCTTC.

The rearrangement joins TRBV7-2 to TRBJ2-5, with TRBD1 matching 10 bases. Germline V gene sequence: CDR1 SGHTA, CDR2 FQGNSA. V trimming: 3 bases; J trimming: 4 bases; junction bases outside the gene matches: 2. The length of the CDR3 is 14 residues. The CDR3 protein is CASSLTGGAETQYF. Here the CDR3 DNA reads TGTGCCAGCAGCTTGACAGGGGGCGCAGAGACCCAGTACTTC. The variable domain in full, completed from reference TRBV7-2 and TRBJ2-5, reads GAGVSQSPSNKVTEKGKDVELRCDPISGHTALYWYRQSLGQGLEFLIYFQGNSAPDKSGLPSDRFSAERTGGSVSTLTIQRTQQEDSAVYLCASSLTGGAETQYFGPGTRLLVL.